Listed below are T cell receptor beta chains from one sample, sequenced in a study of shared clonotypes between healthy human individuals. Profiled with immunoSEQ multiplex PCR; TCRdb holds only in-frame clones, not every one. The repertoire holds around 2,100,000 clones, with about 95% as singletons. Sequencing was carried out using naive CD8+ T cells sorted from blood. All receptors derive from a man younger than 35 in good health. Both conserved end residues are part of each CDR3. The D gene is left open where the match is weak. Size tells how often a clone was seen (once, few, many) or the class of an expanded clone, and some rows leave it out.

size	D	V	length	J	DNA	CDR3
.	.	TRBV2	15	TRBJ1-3	TGTGCCAGCAGTGAAGTTTCAGGGCCTGGAAACACCATATATTTT	CASSEVSGPGNTIYF
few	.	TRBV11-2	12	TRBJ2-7	TGTGCCAGCAGCCCGGGTGGGTACGAGCAGTACTTC	CASSPGGYEQYF
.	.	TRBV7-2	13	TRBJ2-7	TGTGCCAGCAGCCCCGGACTGAATTACGAGCAGTACTTC	CASSPGLNYEQYF
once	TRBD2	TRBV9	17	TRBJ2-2	TGTGCCAGCAGCGTGGGACTAACCGCGCTCTTTACCGGGGAGCTGTTTTTT	CASSVGLTALFTGELFF
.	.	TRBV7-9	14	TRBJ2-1	TGTGCCAGCAGCTCCGGGGCCAGATACAATGAGCAGTTCTTC	CASSSGARYNEQFF
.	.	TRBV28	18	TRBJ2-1	TGTGCCAGCAGTCGTGGACCGCGATCGGGGACCCATGACAATGAGCAGTTCTTC	CASSRGPRSGTHDNEQFF
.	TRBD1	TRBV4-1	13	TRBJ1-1	TGCGCCATCTCGGACAGGGTGGGCACTGAAGCTTTCTTT	CAISDRVGTEAFF
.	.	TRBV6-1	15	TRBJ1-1	TGTGCCAGCAGTGACCTACCGGGTACGAACACTGAAGCTTTCTTT	CASSDLPGTNTEAFF
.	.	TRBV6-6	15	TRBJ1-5	TGTGCCAGCAGTTACTCGATCGAGGCTCTTCAGCCCCAGCATTTT	CASSYSIEALQPQHF
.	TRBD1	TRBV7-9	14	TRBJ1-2	TGTGCCAGCAGTACCGGGACAGTTAACTATGGCTACACCTTC	CASSTGTVNYGYTF
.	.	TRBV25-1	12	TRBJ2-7	TGTGCCAGCAGTGAAACACCTTACGAGCAGTACTTC	CASSETPYEQYF
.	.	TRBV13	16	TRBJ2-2	TGTGCCAGCAGTCAAAGGGCCCTCCTTGACACCGGGGAGCTGTTTTTT	CASSQRALLDTGELFF
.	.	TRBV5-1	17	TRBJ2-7	TGCGCCAGCAGCTTGGACCCACAGGAGACGAGCTCCTACGAGCAGTACTTC	CASSLDPQETSSYEQYF
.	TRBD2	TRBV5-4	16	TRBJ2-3	TGTGCCAGCAGCTCACTAGCGGGAGGGCCAGGAGATACGCAGTATTTT	CASSSLAGGPGDTQYF
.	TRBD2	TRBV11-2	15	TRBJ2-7	TGTGCCAGCAGCACGAGCGGGGCGGGGAGCTACGAGCAGTACTTC	CASSTSGAGSYEQYF
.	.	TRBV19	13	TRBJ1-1	TGTGCCAGTAGTATTTCGGCCAACACTGAAGCTTTCTTT	CASSISANTEAFF
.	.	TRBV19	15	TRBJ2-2	TGTGCCAGTAGTATCTGGTCGACTAGCACCGGGGAGCTGTTTTTT	CASSIWSTSTGELFF
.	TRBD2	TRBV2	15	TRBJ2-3	TGTGCCAGCAGTGAAGACGGGGGGGCCCCAGATACGCAGTATTTT	CASSEDGGAPDTQYF
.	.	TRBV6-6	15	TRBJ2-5	TGTGCCAGCAGTTACCGTGTAGACATGCAAGAGACCCAGTACTTC	CASSYRVDMQETQYF
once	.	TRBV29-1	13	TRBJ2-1	TGCAGCGCTGAACGCGACTCTTACAATGAGCAGTTCTTC	CSAERDSYNEQFF
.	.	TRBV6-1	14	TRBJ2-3	TGTGCCAGCGGCGTTCAGAGGCTGGCAGATACGCAGTATTTT	CASGVQRLADTQYF
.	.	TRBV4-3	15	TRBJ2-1	TGCGCCAGCAGCCGGCTCACTTACGCCTACAATGAGCAGTTCTTC	CASSRLTYAYNEQFF
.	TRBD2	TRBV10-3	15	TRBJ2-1	TGTGCCATCAGCCCACTAGCGGGAGAGGGCAATGAGCAGTTCTTC	CAISPLAGEGNEQFF
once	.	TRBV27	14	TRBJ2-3	TGTGCCAGCAGTTCGGGATTTGGAACAGATACGCAGTATTTT	CASSSGFGTDTQYF
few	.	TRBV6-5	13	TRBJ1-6	TGTGCCAGCAGTTACTCGAGTCATTCACCCCTCCACTTT	CASSYSSHSPLHF
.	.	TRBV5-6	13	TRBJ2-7	TGTGCCAGCAGCTTGGCGGATCTCTACGAGCAGTACTTC	CASSLADLYEQYF
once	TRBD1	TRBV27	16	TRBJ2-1	TGTGCCAGCAGGGGTTTTGCGGGACAGGCTTACAATGAGCAGTTCTTC	CASRGFAGQAYNEQFF
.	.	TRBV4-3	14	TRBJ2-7	TGCGCCAGCAGCACCGACTACGGCGCCTACGAGCAGTACTTC	CASSTDYGAYEQYF
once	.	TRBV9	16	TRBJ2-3	TGTGCCAGCACCCGCACAGGGGGGGTGGTACTGGATACGCAGTATTTT	CASTRTGGVVLDTQYF
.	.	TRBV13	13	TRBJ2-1	TGTGCCAGCAGTGTAGAGCGGCACAATGAGCAGTTCTTC	CASSVERHNEQFF
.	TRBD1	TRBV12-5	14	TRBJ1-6	TGTGCTAGTGGCTCCGGGACAGGATATTCACCCCTCCACTTT	CASGSGTGYSPLHF
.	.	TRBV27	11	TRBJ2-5	TGTGCCAGCAGTTTCGAAGAGACCCAGTACTTC	CASSFEETQYF
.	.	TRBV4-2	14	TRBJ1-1	TGTGCCAGCAGCCGTTTTCCGGAAAACACTGAAGCTTTCTTT	CASSRFPENTEAFF
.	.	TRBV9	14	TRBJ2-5	TGTGCCAGCAGCGTAGAAAGGAGTGGAAAGACCCAGTACTTC	CASSVERSGKTQYF
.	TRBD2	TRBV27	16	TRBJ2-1	TGTGCCAGCAGTTCCCAGGGTAGCGGGAGATGGGGTGAGCAGTTCTTC	CASSSQGSGRWGEQFF
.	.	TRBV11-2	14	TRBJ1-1	TGTGCCAGCAGCTCCCCAAGAGGGAACACTGAAGCTTTCTTT	CASSSPRGNTEAFF
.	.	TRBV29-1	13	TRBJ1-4	TGCAGCGTTGCGGTCACCGGGAGCGAAAAACTGTTTTTT	CSVAVTGSEKLFF